The sequence of this TCR beta chain was determined in a study of T-cell reconstitution after alpha-beta-depleted transplantation in children. The CDR3 covers 16 residues. Deletions cut 0 bases from V and 6 bases from J, with 17 bases between. CDR1 and CDR2 (germline): LGHDT, YNNKEL (reference sequence). It was with unique molecular identifiers that the TCRbeta library was prepared. TCRdb reprocessed the PCR reads via MiXCR and lists one record per CDR3 protein. Here the sample spans hundreds of thousands of distinct CDR3 sequences, around 13% being singletons. This clonotype was detected only a few times.

This sample comprised PBMCs from the stem cell graft donor, obtained from the stem cell graft. This sequence joins TRBV3-1 and TRBJ1-1; weak D call: TRBD1 (5 bases). The clonotype was recovered from a human donor who donated a stem cell graft to a child with acute lymphoblastic leukemia. This CDR3 is CASSQDQGRVSPEAFF. For the CDR3, the DNA is TGTGCCAGCAGCCAAGATCAGGGCAGGGTATCACCTGAAGCTTTCTTT.